The 24 T cell receptor beta chains reported below all come from one sample, sequenced in a study of T cells in Graves' hyperthyroidism and ophthalmopathy (dated by TCRdb to the late 2010s). The receptor library was made with multiplex PCR. Instrument used: Illumina HiSeq 2000. The TCR beta CDR3 regions were amplified from RNA transcripts. The first round of RT-PCR for the TCR CDR3 was performed with the HTBI primer set and the Qiagen OneStep RT-PCR kit. The public reads were run again by TCRdb, first through fastp at Q25 and then through MiXCR, and only productive beta chains were kept. CDR3 protein duplicates are merged, each entry listing the most common genes and DNA. Present in this sample are roughly 100,000 distinct CDR3 sequences, over 50% of which were seen just once. The ten biggest clones cover 25% to 30% of the sample. The specimen was blood. These receptors all come from a woman in her thirties or forties with Graves' hyperthyroidism.

As concerns this clonotype: A single base separates this from a much larger clone, so it may be a read error. The CDR3 end shows no conserved phenylalanine or tryptophan, and so a read error is likely. V and J are TRBV5-1 and TRBJ1-1; D gene uncertain. Germline V lookup: CDR1 SGHRS, CDR2 YFSETQ. V lost 4 bases and J 4 bases, leaving 14 bases between the germline ends. This CDR3 comprises 14 residues. CDR3 bases: TGCGCCAGCAGCGGTACGGCAGGTATCACTGAAGCTTTCCTT. Encoded protein: CASSGTAGITEAFL.

V usage is TRBV2 and J usage is TRBJ1-6; D is ambiguous. Germline V gene sequence: CDR1 SNHLY, CDR2 FYNNEI. Trimming removed 2 bases at V and 13 bases at J, with 12 bases between. CDR3 length: 13 residues. CDR3 DNA: TGTGCCAGCAGTGAAAAGGAGGTTCCGCCCCTCCACTTT. Translated, it gives CASSEKEVPPLHF.

The chain recombines TRBV2 with TRBJ1-5; D gene unclear. Germline loops: CDR1 SNHLY, CDR2 FYNNEI. V lost 1 base to trimming and J lost 4 bases, with 11 bases between them. The CDR3 runs 15 residues. CDR3 bases: TGTGCCAGCAGTGAAGGTCTTGGCCCAAATCAGCCCCAGCATTTT. This gives the protein CASSEGLGPNQPQHF.

This sequence joins TRBV20-1 and TRBJ1-2, with a possible D match to TRBD1 (5 bases). Germline values: CDR1 DFQATT, CDR2 SNEGSKA (reference sequence). The CDR3 loop spans 15 amino acids. The CDR3 region has the DNA TGCAGCGCCAGCAGCCAAGATAGGGGAGGCTATGGCTACACCTTC. Its protein product is CSASSQDRGGYGYTF.

V is TRBV7-2 and J is TRBJ2-5; TRBD2 agrees at 13 bases. This CDR3 spans 16 amino acids. Germline V gives CDR1 SGHTA, CDR2 FQGNSA. Trimming cost V 5 bases and J 4 bases; bases outside gene matches: 7. The CDR3 DNA follows: TGTGCCAGCAGCATCGGACTAGCGGGAGTAGGAGAGACCCAGTACTTC. Its translation is CASSIGLAGVGETQYF.

This clonotype has at least ten counts. The chain has TRBV12-3 or TRBV12-4 and TRBJ1-2; TRBD1 agrees at 9 bases. This CDR3 contains 13 residues. J lost 8 bases, V lost 3 bases, and 4 bases had no gene match. The CDR3 is CASSFRTGEGYTF. The CDR3 nucleotides are TGTGCCAGCAGTTTCCGGACAGGGGAAGGCTACACCTTC.

CDR3 DNA sequence: TGTGCCAGCAGCTGGACAGGGGGTCAGGGGGAGACCCAGTACTTC. This encodes CASSWTGGQGETQYF. This chain joins TRBV7-9 and TRBJ2-5, with 10 nucleotides matching TRBD1. Germline lookup yields CDR1 SEHNR and CDR2 FQNEAQ (reference sequence). The CDR3 totals 15 residues. Trimming took 4 bases from V and 5 from J; bases not matched to a gene: 7.

The chain employs TRBV10-3 and TRBJ1-2; maybe TRBD1 (6 bases). The ends were cut back, 6 bases at V and 4 bases at J, with 15 bases in the middle. The germline V gene has CDR1 ENHRY and CDR2 SYGVKD. This CDR3 is 14 amino acids long. The CDR3 reads CAISEGGRSYGYTF. DNA for the CDR3: TGTGCCATCAGCGAGGGGGGACGGTCCTATGGCTACACCTTC.

This clonotype was counted between two and nine times. The rearrangement links TRBV7-8 to TRBJ1-1; TRBD1 aligns across 9 bases. This CDR3 comprises 12 residues. From germline, CDR1 is SGHVS and CDR2 FQNEAQ. V lost 4 bases and J lost 11; bases outside the gene matches: 5. In DNA, the CDR3 is TGTGCCAGCAGCTCCGGGACAGGGCCGGCTTTCTTT. As protein: CASSSGTGPAFF.

In DNA, the CDR3 is TGCAGCGTTACTATTGGGACCTACGAGCAGTACTTC. Its translation is CSVTIGTYEQYF. The chain has TRBV29-1 and TRBJ2-7; D not resolved. The V gene's germline CDR1 is SQVTM and CDR2 ANQGSEA. The CDR3 contains 12 residues. Trimming left V 5 bases short and J 2 bases short, with 10 bases between.

Comments on this clonotype: A much larger clone is a single base away; this may be a read error. This chain joins TRBV6-2 or TRBV6-3 and TRBJ2-5; 11 bases line up with TRBD2. Germline V gene sequence: CDR1 MNHEY, CDR2 SVGEGT. The V and J ends lost 6 bases and 7 bases, in that order; junction bases with no gene match: 7. CDR3 size: 14 residues. The CDR3 region is CASRRGLAARTQYF. As DNA, the CDR3 is TGTGCCAGCAGGCGGGGACTAGCGGCAAGGACCCAGTACTTC.

The count of this clonotype is one. V is TRBV6-4 and J is TRBJ1-3; TRBD1 aligns across 9 bases. Germline V CDR1 and CDR2: MRHNA, SNTAGT. The trim removed 4 bases at V and 9 bases at J, leaving 1 base unmatched. The CDR3 runs 12 residues. The chain's CDR3 is CASSVTGGTIYF. In DNA form, the CDR3 reads TGTGCCAGCAGTGTGACAGGGGGCACCATATATTTT.

This clonotype has a count of ten or more. This chain links TRBV9 with TRBJ1-1; TRBD1 matches 8 bases. The CDR3 contains 15 residues. CDR1 is SGDLS, CDR2 YYNGEE, per germline. V trimming: 4 bases; J trimming: 3 bases; junction bases outside the gene matches: 8. CDR3 nucleotide sequence: TGTGCCAGCAGCCCATCGCAGGGGGCGCACACTGAAGCTTTCTTT. Protein sequence: CASSPSQGAHTEAFF.

The table lists this clonotype with many counts. The CDR3 here is CSAGHRGGGNTIYF. The CDR3, as DNA: TGCAGCGCTGGTCACAGGGGTGGTGGAAACACCATATATTTT. The rearrangement joins TRBV29-1 to TRBJ1-3; 7 positions agree with TRBD1. Germline trimming cut 7 bases from V and 3 bases from J; bases unmatched to any gene: 9. The CDR3 contains 14 residues. The germline V gene encodes CDR1 SQVTM and CDR2 ANQGSEA.

CDR3 bases: TGTGCCAGCTATGACGGCCCGAGGACCGGGGACGAAAAACTGTTTTTT. Its protein product is CASYDGPRTGDEKLFF. The chain couples TRBV5-6 to TRBJ1-4; TRBD1 might be the D (5 bases). The CDR3 loop spans 16 amino acids. V was shortened by 7 bases and J by 8 bases, with 24 bases between the two germline ends. From germline, CDR1 is SGHDT and CDR2 YYEEEE.

The chain has TRBV10-3 and TRBJ1-3, with 9 nucleotides matching TRBD1. The CDR3 has 16 residues. V was pared by 5 bases and J by 2 bases, with 7 bases of the junction left unmatched. CDR1 is ENHRY, CDR2 SYGVKD, per germline. The CDR3 nucleotides read TGTGCCATCAGTCCTGGCGGGGACAGGGCTGGAAACACCATATATTTT. The encoded protein is CAISPGGDRAGNTIYF.

The rearrangement joins TRBV11-2 to TRBJ2-3; D is perhaps TRBD1 (6 bases). The CDR3 runs to 16 residues. V lost 1 base and J 2 bases, leaving 13 bases between the germline ends. CDR1 is SGHAT and CDR2 is FQNNGV in the germline V gene. The CDR3 bases are TGTGCCAGCAGCTTAGGGGGGCCACTCATCACAGATACGCAGTATTTT. It yields the protein CASSLGGPLITDTQYF.

With respect to this clonotype: A clone one base away is much larger, so this may be a read error. The J gene is TRBJ1-2, the V gene TRBV9, with no clear D. Deletions cut 4 bases from V and 2 bases from J, with 12 bases between. The CDR3 covers 14 residues. Germline V gene data show CDR1 as SGDLS and CDR2 as YYNGEE. The DNA for the CDR3 is TGTGCCAGCAGCCGGGATGATGCAAACTATGGCTACACCTTC. Encoded protein: CASSRDDANYGYTF.

About this clonotype: A read error is likely, as this CDR3 ends without the conserved phenylalanine or tryptophan. No DNA is shown, since the ends of the CDR3 on it are uncertain; the CDR3 is the one TCRdb lists. The V gene is TRBV10-3, the J gene TRBJ2-7. The CDR3 has 11 residues if both end residues are counted. Per the germline V gene, CDR1 is ENHRY and CDR2 is SYGVKD. CDR3: CAISEPRGTNT.

The J gene is TRBJ1-2, the V gene TRBV20-1; 9 bases are shared with TRBD1. The CDR3 covers 16 residues. V dropped 5 bases and J dropped 1; count of bases not matched to a gene: 11. CDR1 and CDR2 from the germline V gene are DFQATT and SNEGSKA (reference sequence). CDR3 in DNA: TGCAGTGCTCCCATGCGGGGGACAGGGATTAACTATGGCTACACCTTC. Translating it yields CSAPMRGTGINYGYTF.

This clonotype has a handful of counts. The chain has TRBV7-3 and TRBJ2-3; D remains ambiguous. CDR3 length: 12 amino acids. The V gene's germline CDR1 is SGHTA and CDR2 FQGTGA. V lost 5 bases to trimming and J lost 6 bases, with 9 bases between them. CDR3 amino acids: CASSPGRDTQYF. DNA for the CDR3: TGTGCCAGCAGCCCCGGGCGGGATACGCAGTATTTT.

This clonotype was counted a few times. The rearrangement uses TRBV10-3 and TRBJ1-2; 7 bases are a match to TRBD1. Trimming cost V 6 bases and J 4 bases; bases outside gene matches: 8. Germline V CDR1 and CDR2: ENHRY, SYGVKD. The CDR3 consists of 14 residues. The DNA for the CDR3 is TGTGCCATCAGCAGCAGGGGGTACCCCTATGGCTACACCTTC. Amino acid sequence: CAISSRGYPYGYTF.

This chain's CDR3 is CASAEGANQPQHF. CDR3 bases: TGTGCCAGCGCCGAGGGGGCGAATCAGCCCCAGCATTTT. The V call is TRBV7-9, the J call TRBJ1-5; 7 positions match TRBD1. Germline CDR1 reads SEHNR; CDR2 reads FQNEAQ (reference sequence). V shed 8 bases, J shed 4 bases, and the junction held 5 bases outside the gene matches. This CDR3 contains 13 residues. The whole variable domain, filled in from reference TRBV7-9 and TRBJ1-5, reads DTGVSQNPRHKITKRGQNVTFRCDPISEHNRLYWYRQTLGQGPEFLTYFQNEAQLEKSRLLSDRFSAERPKGSFSTLEIQRTEQGDSAMYLCASAEGANQPQHFGDGTRLSIL.

This chain connects TRBV15 to TRBJ1-3; a possible D gene is TRBD1 (6 bases). V was cut by 5 bases and J by 2 bases, with 16 bases left in between. The CDR3 consists of 16 residues. In germline, CDR1 is LNHNV, CDR2 YYDKDF (reference sequence). CDR3 coding DNA: TGTGCCACCAGCGCACAGGGTGGGGACACTGGAAACACCATATATTTT. Amino acids: CATSAQGGDTGNTIYF.